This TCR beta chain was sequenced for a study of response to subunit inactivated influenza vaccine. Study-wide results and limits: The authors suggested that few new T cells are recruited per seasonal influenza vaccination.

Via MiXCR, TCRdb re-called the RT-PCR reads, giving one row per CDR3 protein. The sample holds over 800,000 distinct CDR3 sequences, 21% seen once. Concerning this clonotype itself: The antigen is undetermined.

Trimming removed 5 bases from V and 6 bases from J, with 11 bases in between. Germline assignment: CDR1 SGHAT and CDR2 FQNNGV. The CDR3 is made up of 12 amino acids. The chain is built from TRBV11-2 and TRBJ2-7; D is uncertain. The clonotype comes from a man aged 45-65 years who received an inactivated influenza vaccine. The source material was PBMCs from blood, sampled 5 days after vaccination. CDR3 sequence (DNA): TGTGCCAGCAGCCCCGGGCGTATCGAGCAGTACTTC. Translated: CASSPGRIEQYF.